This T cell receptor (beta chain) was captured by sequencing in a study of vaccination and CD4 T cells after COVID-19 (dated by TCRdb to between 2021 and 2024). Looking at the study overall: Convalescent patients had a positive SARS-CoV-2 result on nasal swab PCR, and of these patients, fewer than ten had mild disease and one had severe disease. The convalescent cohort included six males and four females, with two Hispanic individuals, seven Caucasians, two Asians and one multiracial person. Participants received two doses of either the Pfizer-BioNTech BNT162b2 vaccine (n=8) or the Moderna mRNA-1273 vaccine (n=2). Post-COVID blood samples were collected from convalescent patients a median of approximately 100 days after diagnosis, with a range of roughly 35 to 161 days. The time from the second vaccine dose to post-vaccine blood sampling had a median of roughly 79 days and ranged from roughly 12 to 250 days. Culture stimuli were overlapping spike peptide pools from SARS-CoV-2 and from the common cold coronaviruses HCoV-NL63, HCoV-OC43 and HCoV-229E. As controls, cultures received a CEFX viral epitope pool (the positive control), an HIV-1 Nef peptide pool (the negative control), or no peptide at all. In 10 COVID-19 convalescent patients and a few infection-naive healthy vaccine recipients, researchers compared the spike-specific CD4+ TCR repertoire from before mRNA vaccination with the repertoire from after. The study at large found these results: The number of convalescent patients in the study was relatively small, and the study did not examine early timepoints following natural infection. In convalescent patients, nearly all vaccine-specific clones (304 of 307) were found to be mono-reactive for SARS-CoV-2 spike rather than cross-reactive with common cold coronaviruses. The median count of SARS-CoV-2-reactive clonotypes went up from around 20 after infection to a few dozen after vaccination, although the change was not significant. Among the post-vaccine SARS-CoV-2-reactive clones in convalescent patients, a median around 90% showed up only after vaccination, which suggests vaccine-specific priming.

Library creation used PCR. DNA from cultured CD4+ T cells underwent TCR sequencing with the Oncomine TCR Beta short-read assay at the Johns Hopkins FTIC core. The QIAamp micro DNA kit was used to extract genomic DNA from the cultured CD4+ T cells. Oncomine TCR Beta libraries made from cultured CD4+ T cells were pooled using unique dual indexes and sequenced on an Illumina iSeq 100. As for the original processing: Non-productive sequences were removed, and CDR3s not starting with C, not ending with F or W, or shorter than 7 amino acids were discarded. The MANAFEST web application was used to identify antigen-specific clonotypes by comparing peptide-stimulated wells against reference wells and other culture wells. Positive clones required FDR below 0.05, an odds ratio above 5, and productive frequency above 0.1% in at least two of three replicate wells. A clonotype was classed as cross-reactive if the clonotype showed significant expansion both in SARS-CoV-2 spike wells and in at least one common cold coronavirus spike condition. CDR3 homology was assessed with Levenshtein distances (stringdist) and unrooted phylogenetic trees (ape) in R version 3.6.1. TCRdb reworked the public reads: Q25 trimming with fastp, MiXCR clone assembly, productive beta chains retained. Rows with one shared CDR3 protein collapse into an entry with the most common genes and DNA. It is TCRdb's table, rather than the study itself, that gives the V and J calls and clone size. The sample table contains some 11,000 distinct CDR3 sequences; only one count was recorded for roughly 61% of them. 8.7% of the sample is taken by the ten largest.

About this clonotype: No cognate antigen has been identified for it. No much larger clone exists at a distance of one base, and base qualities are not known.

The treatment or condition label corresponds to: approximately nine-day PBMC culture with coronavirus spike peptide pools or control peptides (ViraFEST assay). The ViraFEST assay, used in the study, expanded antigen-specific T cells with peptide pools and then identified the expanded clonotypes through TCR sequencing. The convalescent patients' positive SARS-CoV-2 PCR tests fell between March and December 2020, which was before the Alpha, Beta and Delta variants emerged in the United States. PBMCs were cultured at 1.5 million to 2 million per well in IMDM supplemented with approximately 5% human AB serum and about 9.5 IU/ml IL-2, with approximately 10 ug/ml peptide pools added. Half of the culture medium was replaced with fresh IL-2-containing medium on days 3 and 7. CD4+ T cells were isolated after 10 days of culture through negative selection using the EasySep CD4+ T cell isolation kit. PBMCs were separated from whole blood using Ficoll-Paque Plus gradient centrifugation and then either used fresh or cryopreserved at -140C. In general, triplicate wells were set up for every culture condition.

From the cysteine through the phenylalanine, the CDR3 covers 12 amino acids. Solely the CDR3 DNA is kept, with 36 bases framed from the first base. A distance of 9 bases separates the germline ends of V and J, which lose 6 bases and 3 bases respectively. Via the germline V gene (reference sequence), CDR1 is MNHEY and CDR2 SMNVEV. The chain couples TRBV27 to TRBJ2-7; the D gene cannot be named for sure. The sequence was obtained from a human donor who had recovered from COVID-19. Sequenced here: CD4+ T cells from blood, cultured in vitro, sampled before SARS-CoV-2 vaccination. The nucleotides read TGTGCCAGCAGGGGCCGCTACTACGAGCAGTACTTC. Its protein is CASRGRYYEQYF.